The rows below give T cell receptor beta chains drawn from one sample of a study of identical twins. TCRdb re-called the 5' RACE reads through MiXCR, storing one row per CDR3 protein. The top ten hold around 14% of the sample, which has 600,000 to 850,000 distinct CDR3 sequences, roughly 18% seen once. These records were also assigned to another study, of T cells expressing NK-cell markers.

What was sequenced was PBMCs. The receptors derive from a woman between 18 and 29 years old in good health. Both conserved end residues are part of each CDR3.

CDR3aa: CSARGLTAQVAFF
v_gene: TRBV20-1
j_gene: TRBJ1-1

CDR3aa: CASSVDPAWTDTQYF
v_gene: TRBV9
j_gene: TRBJ2-3

CDR3aa: CSVDKWSSDTQYF
v_gene: TRBV29-1
j_gene: TRBJ2-3

CDR3aa: CASHQGAAKNIQYF
v_gene: TRBV28
j_gene: TRBJ2-4

CDR3aa: CSARGLGGEAFF
v_gene: TRBV20-1
j_gene: TRBJ1-1

CDR3aa: CASSLGPGQGSDTQYF
v_gene: TRBV12-3/TRBV12-4
j_gene: TRBJ2-3

CDR3aa: CASSVGGTFYNEQFF
v_gene: TRBV9
j_gene: TRBJ2-1

CDR3aa: CASSLGGLSNYGYTF
v_gene: TRBV13
j_gene: TRBJ1-2

CDR3aa: CTCSLGYGLAGGFNEQFF
v_gene: TRBV12-3/TRBV12-4
j_gene: TRBJ2-1

CDR3aa: CASSLGRGGPENEQFF
v_gene: TRBV5-1
j_gene: TRBJ2-1

CDR3aa: CRWPGGGLGADTQYF
v_gene: TRBV29-1
j_gene: TRBJ2-3

CDR3aa: CASSDFNVETQYF
v_gene: TRBV6-1
j_gene: TRBJ2-5

CDR3aa: CASRGWSNEQFF
v_gene: TRBV12-3/TRBV12-4
j_gene: TRBJ2-1

CDR3aa: CASGFRSNQPQHF
v_gene: TRBV12-3/TRBV12-4
j_gene: TRBJ1-5

CDR3aa: CASSSPRGQILYNEQFF
v_gene: TRBV5-1
j_gene: TRBJ2-1

CDR3aa: CSVEAVMAGELFF
v_gene: TRBV29-1
j_gene: TRBJ2-2

CDR3aa: CSVRASPAGYEQYF
v_gene: TRBV29-1
j_gene: TRBJ2-7

CDR3aa: CASSLKHTGGPGNEQFF
v_gene: TRBV7-6
j_gene: TRBJ2-1

CDR3aa: CSAGHGGFGELFF
v_gene: TRBV20-1
j_gene: TRBJ2-2

CDR3aa: CASSLVFRGKNTEAFF
v_gene: TRBV5-1
j_gene: TRBJ1-1

CDR3aa: CASSTRGTTSTDTQYF
v_gene: TRBV7-8
j_gene: TRBJ2-3

CDR3aa: CAIRQGEYQETQYF
v_gene: TRBV10-3
j_gene: TRBJ2-5

CDR3aa: CSARQGMGGTEAFF
v_gene: TRBV20-1
j_gene: TRBJ1-1

CDR3aa: CASSLLAHEQYF
v_gene: TRBV5-6
j_gene: TRBJ2-7

CDR3aa: CASSLPRLEQFF
v_gene: TRBV12-3/TRBV12-4
j_gene: TRBJ2-1

CDR3aa: CASSVYGRGVVDEQYF
v_gene: TRBV9
j_gene: TRBJ2-7

CDR3aa: CASSYPFKASYGYTF
v_gene: TRBV6-5
j_gene: TRBJ1-2

CDR3aa: CSAPTGGLSPLHF
v_gene: TRBV20-1
j_gene: TRBJ1-6

CDR3aa: CASSLDSTPRVTDTQYF
v_gene: TRBV11-2
j_gene: TRBJ2-3

CDR3aa: CSARRGESKNIQYF
v_gene: TRBV20-1
j_gene: TRBJ2-4

CDR3aa: CASSLHVAGGPGEQFF
v_gene: TRBV5-1
j_gene: TRBJ2-1

CDR3aa: CASSLGLMGRETQYF
v_gene: TRBV7-9
j_gene: TRBJ2-5

CDR3aa: CSALDRVSNQPQHF
v_gene: TRBV20-1
j_gene: TRBJ1-5

CDR3aa: CSAPYRGHNEQFF
v_gene: TRBV20-1
j_gene: TRBJ2-1

CDR3aa: CASSLGEALRETQYF
v_gene: TRBV5-1
j_gene: TRBJ2-5

CDR3aa: CASSFWSNRQYYEQYF
v_gene: TRBV11-2
j_gene: TRBJ2-7

CDR3aa: CASSEIPQETQYF
v_gene: TRBV2
j_gene: TRBJ2-5

CDR3aa: CASSVLEASGTDTQYF
v_gene: TRBV9
j_gene: TRBJ2-3

CDR3aa: CASSFFGSTDTQYF
v_gene: TRBV12-3/TRBV12-4
j_gene: TRBJ2-3

CDR3aa: CASSQRTSGEQFF
v_gene: TRBV4-3
j_gene: TRBJ2-1

CDR3aa: CAIRPGQGHEKLFF
v_gene: TRBV10-3
j_gene: TRBJ1-4

CDR3aa: CASSFGGPGANVLTF
v_gene: TRBV12-3/TRBV12-4
j_gene: TRBJ2-6

CDR3aa: CASSLDGRNIQYF
v_gene: TRBV27
j_gene: TRBJ2-4

CDR3aa: CASSVTPTVNEQFF
v_gene: TRBV9
j_gene: TRBJ2-1